This TCR beta chain was sequenced in a study of tumor-infiltrating lymphocytes in primary liver carcinoma. The overall study: Men as well as women, aged 30 to 69 years, made up the patients. Study-level points and caveats: Relative to blood, tumors carried a significantly larger fraction of the repertoire in their top 250 clones (p = 0.039). Just around 7-25% of top clones spanned all five tumor regions.

The researchers produced TCR beta cDNA from approximately 550 ng total RNA with a constant-region primer. Three rounds of nested multiplex PCR with slightly modified ARM-PCR produced TCR beta libraries. Via MiXCR, TCRdb re-called the multiplex PCR reads, giving one row per CDR3 protein. The table has about 35,000 distinct CDR3 sequences, roughly 74% seen once. Points on this clonotype: The antigen is not known. At one end the junction does not follow the germline gene, possibly because of a read error.

Scientists recovered RNA and DNA together from around 20-30 mg of unsorted bulk tissue. Collection of samples drew on five separate regions of each tumor. Material: liver tumor tissue from sampling region 4. Stated subset: tumor region T4, right-lateral pole. The source is a man in his forties or fifties with primary liver carcinoma and hepatitis B virus infection.

The CDR3 loop is CASGLYHFPGLAEYNEQFF. The CDR3 DNA reads as TGTGCCAGCGGTTTATACCACTTTCCGGGACTAGCGGAGTACAATGAGCAGTTCTTC. V is TRBV28 and J is TRBJ2-1; 11 nucleotides align to TRBD2. Germline V gene lookup returns CDR1 MDHEN and CDR2 SYDVKM. There are 19 residues in the CDR3. The variable domain in full, completed from reference TRBV28 and TRBJ2-1, reads DVKVTQSSRYLVKRTGEKVFLECVQDMDHENMFWYRQDPGLGLRLIYFSYDVKMKEKGDIPEGYSVSREKKERFSLILESASTNQTSMYLCASGLYHFPGLAEYNEQFFGPGTRLTVL.